These T cell receptor beta chains were read from a single sample in a study of PD-L1 blockade in urothelial cancer. This table comes from immunoSEQ multiplex PCR, and its TCRdb copy is limited to in-frame clones, with some not included. The profile shows 35,000 to 40,000 clones, roughly 90% of them singletons. The material sequenced was PBMCs, taken around atezolizumab (anti-PD-L1) treatment. The origin of the receptors is a man aged 55 to 70 with urothelial cancer. Both conserved end residues are part of each CDR3. A D gene is named only where the DNA matches it firmly. Clone sizes are given selectively: once, few, many, or a class where the clone is expanded.

TRBJ2-3,TRBV4-3,TRBD2,.,CASSQKTSGVTDTQYF,TGCGCCAGCAGCCAAAAAACTAGCGGGGTTACAGATACGCAGTATTTT
TRBJ1-2,TRBV7-9,.,once,CASSLVAGEYTF,TGTGCCAGCAGCTTAGTGGCAGGGGAGTACACCTTC
TRBJ2-1,TRBV18,TRBD2,.,CASSPLSGRYNEQFF,TGTGCCAGCTCACCACTCAGCGGGAGATACAATGAGCAGTTCTTC
TRBJ1-2,TRBV19,.,.,CASSIKGTIYGYTF,TGTGCCAGTAGTATCAAAGGGACAATCTATGGCTACACCTTC
TRBJ1-1,TRBV29-1,.,.,CSVCYREVTEAFF,TGCAGCGTCTGCTACAGGGAAGTAACTGAAGCTTTCTTT
TRBJ1-1,TRBV5-4,.,.,CASSLVRGVLNTEAFF,TGTGCCAGCAGCTTGGTACGTGGAGTCTTGAACACTGAAGCTTTCTTT
TRBJ1-1,TRBV19,.,.,CASTPAVTGGAFF,TGTGCCAGTACCCCCGCAGTGACCGGAGGAGCTTTCTTT
TRBJ2-3,TRBV12-2,.,.,CASRLPHRSGTSNTDTQYF,TGTGCAAGTCGCTTACCTCACAGGTCCGGGACTAGTAATACAGATACGCAGTATTTT
TRBJ2-1,TRBV5-1,TRBD2,.,CASSLAPSGSYNEQFF,TGCGCCAGCAGCTTGGCCCCTAGCGGGAGTTACAATGAGCAGTTCTTC
TRBJ1-1,TRBV5-1,.,few,CASSLAAGDGTEAFF,TGCGCCAGCAGCTTGGCGGCAGGGGATGGAACTGAAGCTTTCTTT
TRBJ1-2,TRBV19,TRBD1,.,CATRDRDRNGYTF,TGTGCCACCAGAGACCGGGACAGGAATGGCTACACCTTC
TRBJ2-2,TRBV4-2,.,.,CASSLLTTSNTGELFF,TGTGCCAGCAGCCTCTTAACTACTTCGAACACCGGGGAGCTGTTTTTT
TRBJ2-3,TRBV7-2,TRBD2,few,CASSLGGLAGSGDTQYF,TGTGCCAGCAGCTTGGGAGGACTAGCGGGAAGTGGAGATACGCAGTATTTT
TRBJ2-3,TRBV29-1,.,.,CSVDLASTDTQYF,TGCAGCGTTGATCTAGCTAGCACAGATACGCAGTATTTT
TRBJ1-4,TRBV30,.,.,CASPDKTTNEKLFF,TGTGCCTCCCCGGACAAGACAACTAATGAAAAACTGTTTTTT
TRBJ2-7,TRBV5-1,TRBD1,.,CASKGGTGSYEQYF,TGCGCCAGCAAAGGAGGGACAGGGAGCTACGAGCAGTACTTC
TRBJ2-7,TRBV7-6,.,.,CASSSYGGEQYF,TGTGCCAGCAGCTCCTACGGGGGCGAGCAGTACTTC
TRBJ2-1,TRBV27,TRBD2,.,CASSLIRTSGKSSYNEQFF,TGTGCCAGCAGTTTAATACGGACTAGCGGAAAAAGCTCCTACAATGAGCAGTTCTTC
TRBJ2-7,TRBV7-2,TRBD1,.,CASSLGDRASYEQYF,TGTGCCAGCAGCTTAGGGGACAGGGCCTCCTACGAGCAGTACTTC
TRBJ2-7,TRBV11-2,.,.,CASSLDPAGYEQYF,TGTGCCAGCAGCTTAGATCCGGCAGGCTACGAGCAGTACTTC
TRBJ2-2,TRBV4-3,TRBD2,.,CASSQDFDSGGWNTGELFF,TGCGCCAGCAGCCAAGACTTCGATAGCGGGGGGTGGAACACCGGGGAGCTGTTTTTT
TRBJ2-7,TRBV10-1,.,.,CASSEVDTGEQYF,TGCGCCAGCAGTGAGGTGGACACAGGCGAGCAGTACTTC
TRBJ2-7,TRBV5-1,TRBD1,.,CASSTGQNSYEQYF,TGCGCCAGCAGCACGGGACAGAACTCCTACGAGCAGTACTTC
TRBJ1-2,TRBV4-1,.,.,CASSQENRNYGYTF,TGCGCCAGCAGCCAAGAAAACAGGAACTATGGCTACACCTTC
TRBJ2-5,TRBV19,.,.,CASTSGLGVETQYF,TGTGCCAGTACCTCGGGCCTCGGGGTAGAGACCCAGTACTTC